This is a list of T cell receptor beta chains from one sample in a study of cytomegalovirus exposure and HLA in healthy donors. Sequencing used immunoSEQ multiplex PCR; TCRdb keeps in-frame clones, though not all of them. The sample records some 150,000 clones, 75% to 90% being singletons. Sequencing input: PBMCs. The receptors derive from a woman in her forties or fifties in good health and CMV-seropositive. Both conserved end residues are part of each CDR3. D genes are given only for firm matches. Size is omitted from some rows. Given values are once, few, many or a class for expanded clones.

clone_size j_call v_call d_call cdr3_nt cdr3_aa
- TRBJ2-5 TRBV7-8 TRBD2 TGTGCCAGCAGCTTAGCGGCGGGAGAGAGAGAGACCCAGTACTTC CASSLAAGERETQYF
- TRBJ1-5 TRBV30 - TGTGCCTGGAGCCCCACAGTCAATCAGCCCCAGCATTTT CAWSPTVNQPQHF
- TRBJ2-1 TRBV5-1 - TGCGCCAGCAGCTTCAGAGAACAGACGATCGACAATGAGCAGTTCTTC CASSFREQTIDNEQFF
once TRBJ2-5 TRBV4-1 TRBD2 TGCGCCGCAGGGACTACTAGCGGGGAGACCCAGTACTTC CAAGTTSGETQYF
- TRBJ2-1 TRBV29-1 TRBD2 TGCAGCGTTGAAGATCCCCAGCGGGAGGGCTCCTACAATGAGCAGTTCTTC CSVEDPQREGSYNEQFF
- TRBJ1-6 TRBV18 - TGTGCCAGCTCACCTGGGGGGGGGTTACTCCCCCTCCACTTT CASSPGGGLLPLHF
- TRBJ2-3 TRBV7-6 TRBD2 TGTGCCAGCAGCCCTCAGCGACTAGCGGCAGGTGCAGGAGATACGCAGTATTTT CASSPQRLAAGAGDTQYF
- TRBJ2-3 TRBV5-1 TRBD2 TGCGCCAGCACCGCAGCGGGGGGCACAGATACGCAGTATTTT CASTAAGGTDTQYF
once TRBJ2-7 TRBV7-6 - TGTGCCAGCGGGCAGGGTTCCTACGAGCAGTACTTC CASGQGSYEQYF
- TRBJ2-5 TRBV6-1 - TGTGCCAGCACCGGAGAGACCCAGTACTTC CASTGETQYF
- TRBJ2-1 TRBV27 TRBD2 TGTGCCAGCAGTCCTACACTAGCGGGGATAACCTACAATGAGCAGTTCTTC CASSPTLAGITYNEQFF
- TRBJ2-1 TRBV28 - TGTGCCAGCAATTTAAGTTGGGGCCCTTATGAGCAGTTCTTC CASNLSWGPYEQFF
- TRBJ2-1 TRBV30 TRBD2 TGTGCCTGGAGCCATAGGGGTAGCGGGGGCAATTACAATGAGCAGTTCTTC CAWSHRGSGGNYNEQFF
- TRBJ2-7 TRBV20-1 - TGCAGTGCTAGAAACTCTCCCGAGCAGTACTTC CSARNSPEQYF
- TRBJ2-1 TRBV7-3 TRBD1 TGTGCCAGCAGCGGACCTCGGACAGGGGCGAATGAGCAGTTCTTC CASSGPRTGANEQFF
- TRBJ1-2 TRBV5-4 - TGTGCCAGCAGTTCTACTGACAATGGCTACACCTTC CASSSTDNGYTF
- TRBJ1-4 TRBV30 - TGTGCCGGGGGGGTCCATGGGCATGAAAAACTGTTTTTT CAGGVHGHEKLFF
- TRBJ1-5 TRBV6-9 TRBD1 TGTGCCAGCAGTTCTGTTCCTCCGGGACAGGGTCGGAGCAATCAGCCCCAGCATTTT CASSSVPPGQGRSNQPQHF
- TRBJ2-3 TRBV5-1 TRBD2 TGCGCCAGCAGCCTACCCAGCGGGAGGGCCACAGATACGCAGTATTTT CASSLPSGRATDTQYF
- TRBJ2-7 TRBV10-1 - TGCGCCAGCAGTGGGCCTCTACGGGCCTACGAGCAGTACTTC CASSGPLRAYEQYF
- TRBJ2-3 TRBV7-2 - TGTGCCAGCAGCCCTCTAGCAGCGGTAGATACGCAGTATTTT CASSPLAAVDTQYF
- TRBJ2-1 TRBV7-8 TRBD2 TGTGCCAGCAGCTGGCCGCGAGGGGAGGGTTCCTACAATGAGCAGTTCTTC CASSWPRGEGSYNEQFF
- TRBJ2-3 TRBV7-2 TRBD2 TGTGCCAGCGGGATGAGCGGGGGGGCGGCGGATACGCAGTATTTT CASGMSGGAADTQYF
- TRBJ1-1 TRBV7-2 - TGTGCCAGCAGCACGGACACGAACACTGAAGCTTTCTTT CASSTDTNTEAFF
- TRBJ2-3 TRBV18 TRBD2 TGTGCCAGCTCCCAGCGGGGTAGCACAGATACGCAGTATTTT CASSQRGSTDTQYF
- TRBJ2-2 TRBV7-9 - TGTGCCAGCAGCTTTGCCTACGCAGGGACCGGGGAGCTGTTTTTT CASSFAYAGTGELFF
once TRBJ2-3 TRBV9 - TGTGCCAGCAGCGGGGGAGAGCCAGATACGCAGTATTTT CASSGGEPDTQYF
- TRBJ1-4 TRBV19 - TGTGCCAGTGCAGGGAGGAATGAAAAACTGTTTTTT CASAGRNEKLFF
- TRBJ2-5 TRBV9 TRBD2 TGTGCCAGCAGCGTAGGTTTAGCGGGGGTGCAAGAGACCCAGTACTTC CASSVGLAGVQETQYF
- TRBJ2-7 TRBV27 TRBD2 TGTGCCAGCAGTCCTAAAGGGAGGGACGAGCAGTACTTC CASSPKGRDEQYF
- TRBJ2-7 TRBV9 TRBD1 TGTGCCAGCAGCCCGCGGACAGGGGCGTACGAGCAGTACTTC CASSPRTGAYEQYF
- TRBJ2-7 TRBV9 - TGTGCCAGCAGTTTCCGGGTGGGGTGGGTCGAGGGAACCTACGAGCAGTACTTC CASSFRVGWVEGTYEQYF
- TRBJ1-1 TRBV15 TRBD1 TGTGCCACCAGCAGAGACCACGGACAGGGGGCAAGGGAGGCTTTCTTT CATSRDHGQGAREAFF
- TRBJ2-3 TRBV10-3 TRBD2 TGTGCCATCAGTCCGGGACTAGCGGGAGAAGGAGATACGCAGTATTTT CAISPGLAGEGDTQYF
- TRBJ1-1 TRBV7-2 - TGTGCCAGCAGACCTAGGAACACTGAAGCTTTCTTT CASRPRNTEAFF